This TCR beta chain emerged from a study of T cell responses to AZD1222 COVID-19 vaccine. The germline V gene has CDR1 LNHDA and CDR2 SQIVND (reference sequence). Trimming removed 1 base from V and 0 bases from J, with 12 bases in between. CDR3 length: 16 amino acids. TCRdb's copy holds only in-frame clones and misses some; the assay was immunoSEQ multiplex PCR. The sample shows 130,000 or so clones, around 89% of them seen only once. The chain couples TRBV19 to TRBJ1-2; D is unclear. The sample consisted of peripheral blood, taken 28 days after the second AZD1222 dose. This receptor was obtained from an adult who received the AZD1222 COVID-19 vaccine. This CDR3 reads CASSIGVGEANYGYTF. The CDR3, as DNA: TGTGCCAGTAGTATAGGAGTTGGGGAAGCTAACTATGGCTACACCTTC.